This entry lists 17 T cell receptor beta chains sequenced from one sample in a study of blood T cells in healthy people across ages. With a J-beta primer mix and a sample-barcoded 5' primer, a second PCR ran about 7 to 11 cycles. TCRdb reprocessed the 5' RACE reads via MiXCR and lists one record per CDR3 protein. The sample has about 1.4 million distinct CDR3 sequences, 45% to 70% seen once. Sequencing was done on a sample of blood. The receptors stem from a man aged 18-30 years in good health.

The V and J genes are TRBV7-7 and TRBJ2-5; 14 nucleotides align to TRBD2. The CDR3 totals 14 residues. Per the germline V gene, CDR1 is SSHAT and CDR2 is FNYEAQ (reference sequence). The CDR3, as DNA: TGTGCTAGCGGGACTAGCGGGGGACAAGAGACCCAGTACTTC. Its translation: CASGTSGGQETQYF.

This chain connects TRBV27 to TRBJ2-1, with 7 positions matching TRBD1. V lost 5 bases, J lost 12 bases, and 4 bases stayed unmatched. CDR1 is MNHEY, CDR2 SMNVEV, per germline (reference sequence). CDR3 size: 11 residues. CDR3 bases: TGTGCCAGCAGTCTCCCAGGGGGGCAGTTCTTC. This translates into CASSLPGGQFF.

Regarding this clonotype: This may stem from a read error, because a much larger clone lies one nucleotide away. This chain links TRBV20-1 with TRBJ2-7, with D possibly called TRBD1 or TRBD2 (5 bases each). The CDR3 covers 16 residues. The germline gives CDR1 DFQATT, CDR2 SNEGSKA (reference sequence). The CDR3 here is CSAGDQRNRQAYEQYF. As DNA, the CDR3 is TGCAGTGCTGGAGATCAGCGGAACAGGCAGGCCTACGAGCAGTACTTC.

This chain links TRBV7-6 with TRBJ2-1, with 11 bases identical to TRBD1. Trimming cost V 1 base and J 7 bases; bases outside gene matches: 9. The V gene's germline CDR1 is SGHVS and CDR2 FNYEAQ. This CDR3 region has 17 residues. The CDR3, as DNA: TGTGCCAGCAGCTTAGAATCGGGGACAGGGGGGTTGAATGAGCAGTTCTTC. Protein product: CASSLESGTGGLNEQFF.

The chain uses TRBV27 and TRBJ2-7, with 13 nucleotides matching TRBD2. Germline lookup yields CDR1 MNHEY and CDR2 SMNVEV (reference sequence). V gave up 7 bases and J gave up 2 bases; unmatched junction bases: 14. The CDR3 is 18 amino acids. The CDR3 sequence: CASKGGPTGLAGTYEQYF. The CDR3 coding sequence is TGTGCCAGCAAAGGGGGACCAACGGGACTAGCGGGGACCTACGAGCAGTACTTC.

This clonotype turned up a few times. The chain links TRBV10-3 to TRBJ2-7; TRBD2 might be the D (6 bases). CDR1 is ENHRY, CDR2 SYGVKD, per germline. The CDR3 has 15 amino acids. V was clipped by 10 bases and J by 0 bases, with 19 bases between them. CDR3 in amino acids: CATGRGGTNSYEQYF. The CDR3 nucleotides read TGTGCCACCGGCCGGGGCGGGACGAACTCCTACGAGCAGTACTTC.

V is TRBV29-1 and J is TRBJ1-1; D not resolved. Trimming pared 2 bases from V and 5 bases from J, leaving 12 bases between. Looked up from germline, CDR1 is SQVTM and CDR2 is ANQGSEA. The CDR3 has 13 amino acids. CDR3 sequence: CSVERVSDTEAFF. In nucleotides, the CDR3 is TGCAGCGTTGAAAGGGTCTCCGATACTGAAGCTTTCTTT.

The chain couples TRBV6-4 to TRBJ1-2; no clear D gene. The CDR3 loop spans 14 amino acids. Germline V CDR1 and CDR2: MRHNA, SNTAGT. V dropped 2 bases and J dropped 6 bases, with 13 bases sitting between them. For the CDR3, the DNA is TGTGCCAGCAGTGACGGGGTCCAGGAGAATGGCTACACCTTC. Translation gives CASSDGVQENGYTF.

This CDR3 is CASSLVGILPVGELFF. Written as DNA, the CDR3 is TGTGCCAGCAGCTTAGTCGGCATACTCCCCGTGGGGGAGCTGTTTTTT. The chain uses TRBV11-2 and TRBJ2-2; no clear D gene. Germline-derived CDR1 and CDR2 are SGHAT and FQNNGV. This CDR3 is built from 16 residues. The V and J ends lost 1 base and 8 bases respectively, with 17 bases between them.

V is TRBV5-1 and J is TRBJ2-5, with TRBD2 matching 9 bases. The CDR3 is 16 residues long. The trim removed 4 bases at V and 2 bases at J, leaving 9 bases unmatched. Germline V CDR1 and CDR2: SGHRS, YFSETQ. In nucleotides, the CDR3 is TGCGCCAGCAGCCCTTTAGCGGGAGTCCCACAAGAGACCCAGTACTTC. Translation: CASSPLAGVPQETQYF.

This clonotype has just one count. The chain carries TRBV28 and TRBJ1-2; a possible D gene is TRBD1 (5 bases). Trimming pared 5 bases from V and 1 base from J, leaving 11 bases between. The CDR3 has 14 amino acids. Germline CDR1 MDHEN, CDR2 SYDVKM. The CDR3 region has the DNA TGTGCCAGCAGTGTCAGGGACCTTAACTATGGCTACACCTTC. Translating gives CASSVRDLNYGYTF.

V and J are TRBV10-3 and TRBJ1-1; D ambiguous. The germline CDR1 and CDR2 sequences are ENHRY and SYGVKD. The CDR3 loop spans 11 amino acids. V shed 9 bases and J shed 9 bases, with 14 bases lying between them. CDR3 amino acids: CAISYRDKAFF. The DNA of the CDR3 is TGTGCCATAAGCTACCGGGATAAAGCTTTCTTT.

The rearrangement links TRBV7-2 to TRBJ2-4, with D possibly being TRBD1 (6 bases). The DNA matches TRBJ2-7 better at its end, which makes the J call doubtful. There are 12 residues in the CDR3. Germline CDR1 SGHTA, CDR2 FQGNSA. The CDR3 is CASSDRRDEQYF. CDR3 nucleotide sequence: TGTGCCAGCAGCGACAGGCGGGACGAGCAGTACTTC.

This clonotype was detected only a few times. V and J are TRBV7-9 and TRBJ2-2, with TRBD1 matching 12 bases. This CDR3 has 15 residues. V dropped 5 bases and J dropped 7; count of bases not matched to a gene: 5. Germline V gene data show CDR1 as SEHNR and CDR2 as FQNEAQ (reference sequence). This chain's CDR3 is CASSPGQGAVGELFF. CDR3 coding DNA: TGTGCCAGCAGCCCGGGACAGGGGGCGGTCGGGGAGCTGTTTTTT.

This chain connects TRBV7-2 to TRBJ2-2, with 14 bases that match TRBD2. The CDR3 is 18 residues long. Trimming took 3 bases from V and 2 from J; bases not matched to a gene: 5. Per the germline V gene, CDR1 is SGHTA and CDR2 is FQGNSA. The DNA for the CDR3 is TGTGCCAGCAGCTTGCGGACTAGCGGGGGGCAAAACACCGGGGAGCTGTTTTTT. Amino acid sequence: CASSLRTSGGQNTGELFF.

The chain carries TRBV15 and TRBJ1-1, with no clear D. V was pared by 0 bases and J by 1 base, with 9 bases between. Germline V gene data show CDR1 as LNHNV and CDR2 as YYDKDF (reference sequence). This CDR3 region has 15 residues. The CDR3 DNA sequence: TGTGCCACCAGCAGAGACGGCAGCTCGAACACTGAAGCTTTCTTT. This encodes CATSRDGSSNTEAFF. The full variable domain, in which reference TRBV15 and TRBJ1-1 provide the parts outside the CDR3, is DAMVIQNPRYQVTQFGKPVTLSCSQTLNHNVMYWYQQKSSQAPKLLFHYYDKDFNNEADTPDNFQSRRPNTSFCFLDIRSPGLGDTAMYLCATSRDGSSNTEAFFGQGTRLTVV.

This clonotype was recorded once. V gene TRBV7-2 combines with J gene TRBJ2-4; TRBD1 matches 7 bases. V shed 5 bases, J shed 13 bases, and the junction held 17 bases outside the gene matches. The length of the CDR3 is 15 residues. Germline values: CDR1 SGHTA, CDR2 FQGNSA. The CDR3 region is CASSPGNYRGTKQYF. The CDR3 DNA sequence: TGTGCCAGCAGCCCAGGGAACTACAGGGGTACTAAGCAGTACTTC.